Listed below are T cell receptor beta chains from one sample, sequenced in a study of T cell changes during pregnancy in multiple sclerosis. The assay was immunoSEQ multiplex PCR, and TCRdb's table has in-frame clones only and misses some. This sample has roughly 100,000 clones, with 90% found just once. The sample here was peripheral blood, taken in the second trimester of pregnancy. These receptors were obtained from a female donor in good health, enrolled as a control in a pregnancy study. Each CDR3 is given with its conserved first and last residue.

cdr3_aa j_call v_call
CASSWTSGSLVEGNEQFF TRBJ2-1 TRBV5-1
CASSSGTSGQETQYF TRBJ2-5 TRBV7-7
CASSMTGNQETQYF TRBJ2-5 TRBV5-4
CASKKEGLNTEAFF TRBJ1-1 TRBV6-1
CASSDGGAGELFF TRBJ2-2 TRBV6-4
CASSNSGARSYEQYF TRBJ2-7 TRBV19
CASSLAYSEETQYF TRBJ2-5 TRBV5-4
CASNTGQGETQYF TRBJ2-5 TRBV19
CASRLAGGYEQYF TRBJ2-7 TRBV27
CASSSTGAQNYNEQFF TRBJ2-1 TRBV27